This is a list of T cell receptor beta chains from one sample in a study of cytomegalovirus exposure and HLA in healthy donors. TCRdb's table, derived via immunoSEQ multiplex PCR, lists solely in-frame clones and lacks some. The profile shows some 190,000 clones, about 80% of them singletons. Sequencing was carried out using PBMCs. The receptors derive from a man aged 40-55 years in good health and CMV-seronegative. CDR3s include the opening cysteine and the closing phenylalanine or tryptophan. D genes are given only for firm matches. The size of a clone is reported for some rows only, either as once, few or many, or as a class for expanded clones.

size	V	J	D	DNA	CDR3
-	TRBV7-2	TRBJ2-3	TRBD2	TGTGCCAGCAGCTCTCGGACTAGCGGGGGGAGCGGTCGGTTAGTGGCGCAGTATTTT	CASSSRTSGGSGRLVAQYF
-	TRBV19	TRBJ2-2	-	TGTGCCAGTAGTATAGGGGGCCAGGGTCTGACCGGGGAGCTGTTTTTT	CASSIGGQGLTGELFF
few	TRBV4-3	TRBJ2-1	TRBD2	TGCGCCAGCAGCCAAGAGGGTAGCGGGATATACAATGAGCAGTTCTTC	CASSQEGSGIYNEQFF
few	TRBV13	TRBJ2-7	TRBD1	TGTGCCAGCAGCTTAGGTGGGACAGGACGGAACGAGCAGTACTTC	CASSLGGTGRNEQYF
few	TRBV19	TRBJ1-2	-	TGTGCCAGTAGTACCGAGATCTATGGCTACACCTTC	CASSTEIYGYTF
once	TRBV18	TRBJ2-3	-	TGTGCCAGCTCACCAGTCCTGGGGAGGCAAGATACGCAGTATTTT	CASSPVLGRQDTQYF
-	TRBV2	TRBJ1-2	TRBD1	TGTGCCAGCAGTAAGGGGACAGGGAATTATGGCTACACCTTC	CASSKGTGNYGYTF
few	TRBV14	TRBJ2-2	-	TGTGCCAGCAGAATTATAGCGTCCGGGGAGCTGTTTTTT	CASRIIASGELFF
-	TRBV4-3	TRBJ2-2	-	TGCGCCAGCAGCCTCTGGGGGCTGTCCGGGGAGCTGTTTTTT	CASSLWGLSGELFF
-	TRBV6-5	TRBJ1-4	TRBD1	TGTGCCAGCAGTGCCCGACAGGGAACTAATGAAAAACTGTTTTTT	CASSARQGTNEKLFF
few	TRBV18	TRBJ1-1	-	TGTGCCAGCTCAACAGTCATAGACACTGAAGCTTTCTTT	CASSTVIDTEAFF
-	TRBV11-3	TRBJ1-1	TRBD1	TGTGCCAGCAGCTTAAGACAGGGGGCAATTAACACTGAAGCTTTCTTT	CASSLRQGAINTEAFF
-	TRBV4-3	TRBJ2-1	TRBD2	TGCGCCAGCAGCCAAGATGTAGCGGGGGGCCGGGGAGAGCAGTTCTTC	CASSQDVAGGRGEQFF
-	TRBV21-1	TRBJ2-5	-	TGTGCCAGCAGCAAGAGGACTTCAGGACTAGCGGGGAGTTACCAAGAGACCCAGTACTTC	CASSKRTSGLAGSYQETQYF
-	TRBV6-6	TRBJ1-1	TRBD1	TGTGCCAGCAGTTACTCTGGACAGGGGCCCCGGGCTTTCTTT	CASSYSGQGPRAFF
few	TRBV5-1	TRBJ2-3	-	TGCGCCAGCAGCTTGGGGCAAGATACGCAGTATTTT	CASSLGQDTQYF
-	TRBV6-5	TRBJ1-1	-	TGTGCCAGCAGTTACGCAGGGTACACTGAAGCTTTCTTT	CASSYAGYTEAFF
-	TRBV9	TRBJ1-4	-	TGTGCCAGCAGCGTAGATGGTAGGGGGGGATCAGGAGAAAAACTGTTTTTT	CASSVDGRGGSGEKLFF
-	TRBV5-1	TRBJ1-1	-	TGCGCCAGCAACCCGGGACAAGCAAACACTGAAGCTTTCTTT	CASNPGQANTEAFF
-	TRBV28	TRBJ1-1	-	TGTGCCAGCAGCGAGATTGGTGAATCGGACACTGAAGCTTTCTTT	CASSEIGESDTEAFF
few	TRBV6-1	TRBJ2-1	TRBD1	TGTGCCAGCAGTGGAACAGGGGGCCCTCGGGATGAGCAGTTCTTC	CASSGTGGPRDEQFF
few	TRBV27	TRBJ1-2	TRBD1	TGTGCCAGCAGACGACAGGGAAACTATGGCTACACCTTC	CASRRQGNYGYTF
-	TRBV21-1	TRBJ1-5	-	TGTGCCAGCAGCAAAGGTGCGTTCCACGGGTTTAGCAATCAGCCCCAGCATTTT	CASSKGAFHGFSNQPQHF
-	TRBV7-2	TRBJ2-5	-	TGTGCCAGCAGCCGCGGGAAGCAAGAGACCCAGTACTTC	CASSRGKQETQYF
-	TRBV27	TRBJ2-7	-	TGTGCCAGCAGTTTAGGCGGGCCGACCTACGAGCAGTACTTC	CASSLGGPTYEQYF
-	TRBV9	TRBJ2-4	-	TGTGCCAGCAGCGTAGGGGACTCCCTAGCCAAAAACATTCAGTACTTC	CASSVGDSLAKNIQYF
-	TRBV21-1	TRBJ1-2	-	TGTGCCAGCAGCAAAGCCAGGTATGGCTACACCTTC	CASSKARYGYTF
-	TRBV28	TRBJ2-7	TRBD2	TGTGCCAGCAGTTGGTGGAGTAGCGGGAGTCGTGAGCAGTACTTC	CASSWWSSGSREQYF
few	TRBV6-9	TRBJ1-1	-	TGTGCCAGCAGTTATTCGGGGAGGTTAATCCCCTTATATGAAGCTTTCTTT	CASSYSGRLIPLYEAFF
-	TRBV28	TRBJ1-4	-	TGTGCCAGCAGTTTAACTCCTTCAACTAATGAAAAACTGTTTTTT	CASSLTPSTNEKLFF
-	TRBV4-3	TRBJ2-7	-	TGCGCCAGCAGCCAAGATCGGGGCGGGACCAGCTCCTACGAGCAGTACTTC	CASSQDRGGTSSYEQYF
-	TRBV11-2	TRBJ2-1	-	TGTGCCAGCAGCTTAGAACAAAGCGGTCCCAATGAGCAGTTCTTC	CASSLEQSGPNEQFF
-	TRBV12-5	TRBJ2-3	TRBD1	TGTGCTAGTGGTTTGCAGGGGGATGGGGATACGCAGTATTTT	CASGLQGDGDTQYF
-	TRBV11-2	TRBJ2-7	-	TGTGCCAGCAGCTTAGGTAGCATTTCCTACGAGCAGTACTTC	CASSLGSISYEQYF
-	TRBV10-3	TRBJ2-3	TRBD1	TGTGCCATCAGTCCACAGGGGACGGGCACAGATACGCAGTATTTT	CAISPQGTGTDTQYF
few	TRBV7-2	TRBJ1-6	-	TGTGCCAGCAGCTTATCTCCGGGACTCGACTCACCCCTCCACTTT	CASSLSPGLDSPLHF
few	TRBV11-2	TRBJ1-1	-	TGTGCCAGCAGCTTAGCGAGGACTCTCAACACTGAAGCTTTCTTT	CASSLARTLNTEAFF
-	TRBV19	TRBJ2-1	TRBD2	TGTGCCAGTAGTAGGATAGCGGGGGGCCTATACAATGAGCAGTTCTTC	CASSRIAGGLYNEQFF
-	TRBV7-2	TRBJ1-2	TRBD1	TGTGCCAGCAGCTTTAGGCCGCAGGGGGTGGGCGCGGGTGGCTACACCTTC	CASSFRPQGVGAGGYTF
-	TRBV2	TRBJ2-1	TRBD1	TGTGCCAGCAGTGGGACAGGCCCCTACAATGAGCAGTTCTTC	CASSGTGPYNEQFF
few	TRBV7-4	TRBJ2-1	TRBD1	TGTGCCAGCAGTCCACCGGGACAGGGCTACAATGAGCAGTTCTTC	CASSPPGQGYNEQFF
-	TRBV7-2	TRBJ2-7	-	TGTGCCAGCAGCCCAGGGTTATACTTTTTGGAGCAGTACTTC	CASSPGLYFLEQYF
-	TRBV7-2	TRBJ1-1	-	TGTGCCAGCAGCTTATTGGGAGCTGAAGCTTTCTTT	CASSLLGAEAFF
-	TRBV28	TRBJ2-2	-	TGTGCCAGCAGTCCCGGGGGATTGGGGACCGGGGAGCTGTTTTTT	CASSPGGLGTGELFF
-	TRBV2	TRBJ1-5	-	TGTGCCAGCAGCCGGGACATCCAAGATAGTCAGCCCCAGCATTTT	CASSRDIQDSQPQHF
-	TRBV4-3	TRBJ1-4	-	TGCGCCAGCAGCCAAGAGTTCCGGCAGGGAGGGGGTGAAAAACTGTTTTTT	CASSQEFRQGGGEKLFF
-	TRBV7-2	TRBJ2-7	TRBD1	TGTGCCAGCAGTAGGCAGGGGGCCTACGAGCAGTACTTC	CASSRQGAYEQYF
-	TRBV15	TRBJ2-5	-	TGTGCCACCAGCAGTGCTCCAGGGGCCCTCCAAGAGACCCAGTACTTC	CATSSAPGALQETQYF
-	TRBV11-3	TRBJ2-3	-	TGTGCCAGCAGCCCCGGGACAAACACAGATACGCAGTATTTT	CASSPGTNTDTQYF
-	TRBV19	TRBJ1-4	-	TGTGCCAGTAGTATATCCCCGAGGGAGGATGAAAAACTGTTTTTT	CASSISPREDEKLFF
-	TRBV18	TRBJ2-5	TRBD2	TGTGCCAGCTCACCACGGGGGGGGACCCAATCGGCAACCCAGTACTTC	CASSPRGGTQSATQYF
-	TRBV6-5	TRBJ1-3	-	TGTGCCAGCAGCAACGGACAAACTGGAAACACCATATATTTT	CASSNGQTGNTIYF
-	TRBV29-1	TRBJ2-1	-	TGCAGCGTTGAAGAAGATGTGGCGGTGCAGTTCTTC	CSVEEDVAVQFF
-	TRBV7-2	TRBJ1-2	-	TGTGCCAGCAGCTTAGAGGGGAACTATGGCTACACCTTC	CASSLEGNYGYTF
few	TRBV29-1	TRBJ2-1	TRBD2	TGCAGCGTTGAAGGGGGGGCTAGCGGGGGAGTTAAGCAGTTCTTC	CSVEGGASGGVKQFF